Each of the 3 T cell receptor beta chains below was sequenced from the same sample in a study of cytomegalovirus exposure and HLA in healthy donors. Primers: 60 Vbeta forward and 13 Jbeta reverse. Measured with immunoSEQ multiplex PCR; TCRdb has only the in-frame clones, and not every one. The repertoire table contains 60,000 to 75,000 clones. Input material: PBMCs. These receptors were taken from a woman aged 25-40 years in good health and CMV-seronegative.

This chain joins TRBV6-1 and TRBJ2-7; 8 bases align to TRBD2. Germline values: CDR1 MNHNS, CDR2 SASEGT. CDR3 length: 13 residues. V lost 8 bases and J lost 4; bases outside the gene matches: 7. The CDR3 protein is CASCAGTRYEQYF. DNA for the CDR3: TGTGCCAGCTGCGCGGGGACTAGGTACGAGCAGTACTTC.

The chain uses TRBV18 and TRBJ2-7; perhaps TRBD2 as D (6 bases). The germline V gene has CDR1 KGHSH and CDR2 LQKENI. The V and J ends lost 3 bases and 3 bases respectively, with 12 bases between them. The CDR3 is 14 residues long. In nucleotides, the CDR3 is TGTGCCAGCTCACCTGACCGGGGACTCTACGAGCAGTACTTC. Its translation: CASSPDRGLYEQYF.

This chain connects TRBV19 to TRBJ2-1; no clear D. Trimming pared 8 bases from V and 0 bases from J, leaving 8 bases between. CDR3 length: 13 residues. Germline values: CDR1 LNHDA, CDR2 SQIVND (reference sequence). CDR3 loop: CASSWSSYNEQFF. CDR3 DNA sequence: TGTGCCAGTTCTTGGAGCTCCTACAATGAGCAGTTCTTC.